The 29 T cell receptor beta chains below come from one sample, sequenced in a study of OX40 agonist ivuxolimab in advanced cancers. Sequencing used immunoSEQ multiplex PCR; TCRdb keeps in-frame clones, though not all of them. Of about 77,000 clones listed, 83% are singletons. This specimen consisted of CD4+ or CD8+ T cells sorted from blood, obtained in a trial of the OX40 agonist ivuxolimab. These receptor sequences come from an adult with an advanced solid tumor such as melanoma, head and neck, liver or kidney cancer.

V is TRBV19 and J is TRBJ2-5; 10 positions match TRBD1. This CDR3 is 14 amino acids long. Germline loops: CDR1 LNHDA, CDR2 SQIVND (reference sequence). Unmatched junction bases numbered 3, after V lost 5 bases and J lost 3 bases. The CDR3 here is CASSAGTGEETQYF. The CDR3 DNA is TGTGCCAGTAGTGCCGGGACAGGGGAAGAGACCCAGTACTTC.

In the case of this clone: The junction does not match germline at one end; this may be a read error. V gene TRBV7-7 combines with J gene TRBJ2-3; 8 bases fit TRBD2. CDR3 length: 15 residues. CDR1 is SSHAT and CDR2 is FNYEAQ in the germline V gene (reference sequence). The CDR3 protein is CASSLASGSTDTQYF. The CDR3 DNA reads TGTGCTAGCAGCTTAGCTAGCGGGAGCACAGATACGCAGTATTTT. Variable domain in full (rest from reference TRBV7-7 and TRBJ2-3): GAGVSQSPRYKVTKRGQDVTLRCDPISSHATLYWYQQALGQGPEFLTYFNYEAQPDKSGLPSDRFSAERPEGSISTLTIQRTEQRDSAMYRCASSLASGSTDTQYFGPGTRLTVL.

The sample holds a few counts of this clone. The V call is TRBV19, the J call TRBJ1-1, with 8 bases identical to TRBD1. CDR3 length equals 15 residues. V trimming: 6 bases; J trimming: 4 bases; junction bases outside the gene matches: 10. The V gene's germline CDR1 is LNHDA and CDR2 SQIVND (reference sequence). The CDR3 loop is CASSPGAGGSTEAFF. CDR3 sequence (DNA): TGTGCCAGTAGCCCCGGGGCAGGGGGCTCCACTGAAGCTTTCTTT.

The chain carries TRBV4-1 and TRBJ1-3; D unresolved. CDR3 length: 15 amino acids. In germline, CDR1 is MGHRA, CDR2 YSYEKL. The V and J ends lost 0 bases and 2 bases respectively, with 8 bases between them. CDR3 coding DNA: TGCGCCAGCAGCCAAGATTATCCCGCTGGAAACACCATATATTTT. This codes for CASSQDYPAGNTIYF.

The CDR3 spells CASSYSGQIGEEAFF. The CDR3 DNA reads as TGTGCCAGCAGTTACTCGGGACAGATTGGAGAGGAAGCTTTCTTT. V and J are TRBV6-5 and TRBJ1-1; TRBD1 aligns across 7 bases. This CDR3 contains 15 residues. In germline, CDR1 is MNHEY, CDR2 SVGAGI. After removal of 0 bases from V and 8 bases from J, the junction contained 9 bases not matched to a gene.

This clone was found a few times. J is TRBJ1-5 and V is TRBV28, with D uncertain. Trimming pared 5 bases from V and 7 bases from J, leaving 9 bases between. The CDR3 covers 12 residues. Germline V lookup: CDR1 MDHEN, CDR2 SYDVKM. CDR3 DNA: TGTGCCAGCAGTGGGCCTGGCCAGCCCCAGCATTTT. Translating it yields CASSGPGQPQHF.

The CDR3 bases are TGTGCCAGTAGGCGCTCGGCAGGGACTGTTCTCACCGGGGAGCTGTTTTTT. Its protein is CASRRSAGTVLTGELFF. This rearrangement joins TRBV19 to TRBJ2-2, with D possibly being TRBD2 (6 bases). The CDR3 loop spans 17 amino acids. Between the trimmed V and J ends, which lost 6 bases and 4 bases, there was a span of 21 bases. The V gene's germline CDR1 is LNHDA and CDR2 SQIVND (reference sequence). Based on the CDR3 plus reference TRBV19 and TRBJ2-2, the full variable domain is DGGITQSPKYLFRKEGQNVTLSCEQNLNHDAMYWYRQDPGQGLRLIYYSQIVNDFQKGDIAEGYSVSREKKESFPLTVTSAQKNPTAFYLCASRRSAGTVLTGELFFGEGSRLTVL.

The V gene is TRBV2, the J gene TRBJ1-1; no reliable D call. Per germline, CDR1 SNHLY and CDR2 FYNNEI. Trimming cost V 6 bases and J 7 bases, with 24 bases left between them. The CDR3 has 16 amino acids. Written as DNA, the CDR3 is TGTGCCAGCAGCCGCATCTGGGATCTCGGTACCGGTGAAGCTTTCTTT. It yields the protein CASSRIWDLGTGEAFF.

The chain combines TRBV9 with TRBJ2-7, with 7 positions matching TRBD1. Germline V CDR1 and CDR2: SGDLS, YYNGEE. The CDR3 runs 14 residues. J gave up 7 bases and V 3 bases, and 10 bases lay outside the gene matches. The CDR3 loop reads CASSATATGREQYF. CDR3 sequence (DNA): TGTGCCAGCAGCGCCACCGCGACAGGGCGGGAGCAGTACTTC. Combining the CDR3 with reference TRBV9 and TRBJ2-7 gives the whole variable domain DSGVTQTPKHLITATGQRVTLRCSPRSGDLSVYWYQQSLDQGLQFLIQYYNGEERAKGNILERFSAQQFPDLHSELNLSSLELGDSALYFCASSATATGREQYFGPGTRLTVT.

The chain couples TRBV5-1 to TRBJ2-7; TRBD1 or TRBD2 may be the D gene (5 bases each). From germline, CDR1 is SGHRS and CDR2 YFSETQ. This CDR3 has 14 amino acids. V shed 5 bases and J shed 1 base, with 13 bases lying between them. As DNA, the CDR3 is TGCGCCAGCAGTGGGGACCCGGGGTCCTACGAGCAGTACTTC. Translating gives CASSGDPGSYEQYF.

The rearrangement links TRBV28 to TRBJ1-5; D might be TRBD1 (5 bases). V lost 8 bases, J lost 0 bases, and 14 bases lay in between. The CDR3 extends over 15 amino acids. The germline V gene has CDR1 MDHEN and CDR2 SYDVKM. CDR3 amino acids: CASGSVGASNQPQHF. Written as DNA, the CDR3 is TGTGCCAGCGGGAGCGTTGGGGCTAGCAATCAGCCCCAGCATTTT.

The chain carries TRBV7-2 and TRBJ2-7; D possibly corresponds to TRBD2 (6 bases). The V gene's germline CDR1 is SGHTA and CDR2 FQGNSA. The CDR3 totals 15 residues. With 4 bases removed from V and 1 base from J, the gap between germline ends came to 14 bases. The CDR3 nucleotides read TGTGCCAGCAGCTCGTCGGGACTGCAATCCTACGAGCAGTACTTC. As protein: CASSSSGLQSYEQYF.

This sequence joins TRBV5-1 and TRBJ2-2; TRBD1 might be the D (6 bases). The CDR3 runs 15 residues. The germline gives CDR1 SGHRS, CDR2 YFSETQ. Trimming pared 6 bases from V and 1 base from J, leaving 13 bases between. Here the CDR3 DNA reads TGCGCCAGCAATCCGGGACAACTGAACACCGGGGAGCTGTTTTTT. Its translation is CASNPGQLNTGELFF.

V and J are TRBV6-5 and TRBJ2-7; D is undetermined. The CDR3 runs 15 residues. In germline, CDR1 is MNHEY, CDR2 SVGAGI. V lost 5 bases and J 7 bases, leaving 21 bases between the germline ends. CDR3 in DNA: TGTGCCAGCAGTCCCGGTAGGCTTCCTTCGGGTGAGCAGTACTTC. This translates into CASSPGRLPSGEQYF.

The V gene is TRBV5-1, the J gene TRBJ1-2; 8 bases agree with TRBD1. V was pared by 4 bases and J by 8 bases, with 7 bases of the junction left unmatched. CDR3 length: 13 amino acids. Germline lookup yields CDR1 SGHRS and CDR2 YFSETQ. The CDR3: CASSPGQGHGYTF. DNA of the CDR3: TGCGCCAGCAGCCCAGGACAGGGACACGGCTACACCTTC.

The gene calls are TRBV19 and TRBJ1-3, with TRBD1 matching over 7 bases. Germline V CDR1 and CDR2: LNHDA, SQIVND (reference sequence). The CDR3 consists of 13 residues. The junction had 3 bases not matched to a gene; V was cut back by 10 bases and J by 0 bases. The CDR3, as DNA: TGTGCCATTTGGGACAGCTCTGGAAACACCATATATTTT. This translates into CAIWDSSGNTIYF. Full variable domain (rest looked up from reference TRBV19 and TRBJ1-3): DGGITQSPKYLFRKEGQNVTLSCEQNLNHDAMYWYRQDPGQGLRLIYYSQIVNDFQKGDIAEGYSVSREKKESFPLTVTSAQKNPTAFYLCAIWDSSGNTIYFGEGSWLTVV.

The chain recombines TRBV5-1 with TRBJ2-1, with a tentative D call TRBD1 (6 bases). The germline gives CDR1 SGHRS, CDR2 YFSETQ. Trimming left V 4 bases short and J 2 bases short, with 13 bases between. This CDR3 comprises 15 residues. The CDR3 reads CASSVPRDTYNEQFF. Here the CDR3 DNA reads TGCGCCAGCAGCGTACCACGGGACACCTACAATGAGCAGTTCTTC.

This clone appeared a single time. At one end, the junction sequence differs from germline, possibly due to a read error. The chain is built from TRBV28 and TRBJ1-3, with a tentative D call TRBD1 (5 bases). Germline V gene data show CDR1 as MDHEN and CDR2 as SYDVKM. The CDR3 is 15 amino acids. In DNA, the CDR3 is TGTGCCAGCAATCCTCCGGGGGACTCTGGAGACACCATATATTTT. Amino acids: CASNPPGDSGDTIYF.

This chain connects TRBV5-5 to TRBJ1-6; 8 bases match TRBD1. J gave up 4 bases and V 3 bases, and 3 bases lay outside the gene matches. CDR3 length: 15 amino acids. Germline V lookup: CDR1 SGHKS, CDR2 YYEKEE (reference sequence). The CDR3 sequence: CASSSRQGYNSPLHF. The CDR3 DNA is TGTGCCAGCAGCTCACGACAGGGGTATAATTCACCCCTCCACTTT.

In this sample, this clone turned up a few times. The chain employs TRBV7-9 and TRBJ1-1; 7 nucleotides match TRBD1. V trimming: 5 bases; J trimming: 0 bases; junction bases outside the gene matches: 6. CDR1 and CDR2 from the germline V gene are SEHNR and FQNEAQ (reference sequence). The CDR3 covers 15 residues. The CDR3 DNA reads TGTGCCAGCAGCCCCAAGGACAGGCTGAACACTGAAGCTTTCTTT. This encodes CASSPKDRLNTEAFF.

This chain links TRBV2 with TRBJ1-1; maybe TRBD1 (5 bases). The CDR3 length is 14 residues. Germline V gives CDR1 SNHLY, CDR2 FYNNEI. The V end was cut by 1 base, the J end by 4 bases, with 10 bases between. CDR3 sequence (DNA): TGTGCCAGCAGTGAAGAAGCGGGGACCACTGAAGCTTTCTTT. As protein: CASSEEAGTTEAFF.

The CDR3 coding sequence is TGTGCCAGCAGCGAGGCCCTCGCACCCCTCCACTTT. This gives the protein CASSEALAPLHF. V usage is TRBV6-1 and J usage is TRBJ1-6; no clear D. Trimming pared 6 bases from V and 11 bases from J, leaving 11 bases between. This CDR3 contains 12 residues. Germline assignment: CDR1 MNHNS and CDR2 SASEGT.

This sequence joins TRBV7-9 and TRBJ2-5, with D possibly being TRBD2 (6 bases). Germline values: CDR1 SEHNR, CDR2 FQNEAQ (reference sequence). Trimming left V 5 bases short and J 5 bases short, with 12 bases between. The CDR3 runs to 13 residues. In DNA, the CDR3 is TGTGCCAGCAGCCCCGGGGGTAGGGAGACCCAGTACTTC. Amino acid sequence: CASSPGGRETQYF.

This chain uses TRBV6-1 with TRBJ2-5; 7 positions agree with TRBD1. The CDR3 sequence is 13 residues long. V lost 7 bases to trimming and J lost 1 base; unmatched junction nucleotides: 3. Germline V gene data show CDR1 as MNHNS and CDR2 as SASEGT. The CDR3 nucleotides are TGTGCCAGCACCCGGGACAGCCAAGAGACCCAGTACTTC. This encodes CASTRDSQETQYF.

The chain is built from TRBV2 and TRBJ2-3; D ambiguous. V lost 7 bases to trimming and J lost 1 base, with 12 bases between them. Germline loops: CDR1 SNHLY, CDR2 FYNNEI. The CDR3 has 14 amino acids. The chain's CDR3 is CASTWTARTDTQYF. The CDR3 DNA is TGTGCCAGCACCTGGACGGCCCGCACAGATACGCAGTATTTT.

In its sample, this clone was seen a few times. CDR3 coding DNA: TGTGCCAGCTCACTTCCGGGACGGGCCTACGAGCAGTACTTC. It codes for CASSLPGRAYEQYF. V gene TRBV18 combines with J gene TRBJ2-7; D tentatively reads TRBD1 or TRBD2 (5 bases each). This CDR3 is built from 14 residues. Deletions cut 4 bases from V and 2 bases from J, with 12 bases between. CDR1 and CDR2 (germline): KGHSH, LQKENI.

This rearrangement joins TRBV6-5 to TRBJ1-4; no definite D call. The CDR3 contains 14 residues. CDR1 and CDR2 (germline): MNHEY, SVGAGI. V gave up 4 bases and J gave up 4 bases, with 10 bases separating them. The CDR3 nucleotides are TGTGCCAGCAGTTCCAGGCCGCATAATGAAAAACTGTTTTTT. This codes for CASSSRPHNEKLFF.

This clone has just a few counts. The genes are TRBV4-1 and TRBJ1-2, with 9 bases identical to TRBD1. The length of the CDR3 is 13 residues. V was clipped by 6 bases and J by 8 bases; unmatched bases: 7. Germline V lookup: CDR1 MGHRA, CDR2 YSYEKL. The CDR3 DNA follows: TGCGCCAGCAGACCTACAGGGGGCGGGGGCTACACCTTC. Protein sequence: CASRPTGGGGYTF.

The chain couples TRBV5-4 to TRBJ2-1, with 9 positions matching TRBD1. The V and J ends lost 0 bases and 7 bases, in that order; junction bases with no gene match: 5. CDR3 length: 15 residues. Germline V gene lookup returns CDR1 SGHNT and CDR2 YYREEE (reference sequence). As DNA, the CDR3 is TGTGCCAGCAGCTTGGAATGGGACAGGGATAATGAGCAGTTCTTC. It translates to CASSLEWDRDNEQFF.